The entry that follows covers one T cell receptor beta chain sequence. Original processing notes: The authors estimated nucleated cell counts from reference gene primer amplification. The protocol was immunoSEQ multiplex PCR, while the TCRdb copy is restricted to in-frame clones and leaves out a portion. V and J calls and clone size are given by that table; D and trimming were obtained from the DNA. This table has 190,000 or so clones, around 80% appearing once. These data belong to a study of blood T cell repertoires in COVID-19. Study background: Sites across the United States, Italy and Spain contributed samples from acute and convalescent COVID-19. PBMCs, B-cell-depleted T cells, or T cells provided the cDNA or gDNA that made up the material.

Sequencing used peripheral blood. The TCR comes from a woman older than 75 with active or convalescent COVID-19.

The chain's CDR3 is CAWSTKQGVNTEAFF. The CDR3 nucleotides are TGTGCCTGGAGCACCAAACAGGGCGTAAACACTGAAGCTTTCTTT. This sequence joins TRBV30 and TRBJ1-1; possible D gene TRBD1, 6 bases. The germline V gene has CDR1 GTSNPN and CDR2 SVGIG (reference sequence). V lost 3 bases to trimming and J lost 2 bases, with 16 bases between them. CDR3 length equals 15 residues.